This T cell receptor (beta chain) comes out of a study of shared clonotypes between healthy human individuals. Whole-study context: The people who gave samples were two women and three men aged 18 to 49. Study-wide results and limits: Tissue TCR repertoires likely differ from these blood-only repertoires.

Naive CD4+ cells were CD45RA-selected; the remaining cells were memory. The CDR3 runs to 16 residues. Germline trimming cut 4 bases from V and 0 bases from J; bases unmatched to any gene: 4. Germline assignment: CDR1 SGHRS and CDR2 YFSETQ. Profiling relied on immunoSEQ multiplex PCR, and the TCRdb table lists in-frame clones only, not all of them. The sample includes about 1.5 million clones, 95% to 99% of them seen just once. As concerns this clone: Its antigen is unknown.

This sequence joins TRBV5-1 and TRBJ2-3; 11 bases are shared with TRBD2. The sequence derives from a man younger than 40 in good health. The sequenced sample consisted of naive CD4+ T cells sorted from blood. As for subset: CD45RA+ positively selected. The CDR3 DNA reads as TGCGCCAGCAGCGAAATAGCGGGAGGGAGCACAGATACGCAGTATTTT. It encodes CASSEIAGGSTDTQYF.